One sample yielded the 10 T cell receptor beta chains listed below, sequenced in a study of blood T cell repertoires in COVID-19. Here immunoSEQ multiplex PCR was the method, and the copy in TCRdb shows in-frame clones only, minus some. The sample gives approximately 270,000 clones, 80% to 90% of which show up once; more than 9.5% is in the top ten. Sequencing was done on a sample of peripheral blood. Every receptor here comes from a woman in her sixties or seventies with acute or convalescent COVID-19.

The chain carries TRBV6-6 and TRBJ2-1; 11 bases line up with TRBD2. Germline V CDR1 and CDR2: MNHNY, SVGAGI (reference sequence). V lost 5 bases, J lost 5 bases, and 5 bases stayed unmatched. The CDR3 consists of 15 residues. In DNA form, the CDR3 reads TGTGCCAGCAGTCTACTAGCGGGGGCAAACAATGAGCAGTTCTTC. Translated, it gives CASSLLAGANNEQFF.

The V and J genes are TRBV5-1 and TRBJ2-5; 11 bases are a match to TRBD1. The CDR3 covers 17 residues. Losses at the gene ends were 3 bases for V and 6 bases for J; bases not matched to a gene: 13. Germline CDR1 is SGHRS and CDR2 is YFSETQ. CDR3 sequence: CASSSSSSGTGGKTQYF. The CDR3 nucleotides read TGCGCCAGCAGCTCCAGTTCTTCCGGGACAGGGGGGAAGACCCAGTACTTC.

This clone has just one count. Written as DNA, the CDR3 is TGTGCCAGCTCGGAAGGACAGCAGACTAATGAGCAGTTCTTC. Translating it yields CASSEGQQTNEQFF. The chain has TRBV18 and TRBJ2-1, with D possibly being TRBD1 (6 bases). V was cut by 6 bases and J by 7 bases, with 16 bases left in between. CDR1 and CDR2 from the germline V gene are KGHSH and LQKENI. The CDR3 extends over 14 amino acids.

V gene TRBV3-1 (or the pseudogene TRBV3-2) combines with J gene TRBJ1-1, with D possibly being TRBD1 (6 bases). Deletions cut 4 bases from V and 6 bases from J, with 12 bases between. The CDR3 is made up of 13 amino acids. CDR1 is LGHDT and CDR2 is YNNKEL in the germline V gene (reference sequence). The CDR3: CASSLGTPSEAFF. The DNA of the CDR3 is TGTGCCAGCAGCCTGGGGACACCCTCTGAAGCTTTCTTT.

V gene TRBV5-1 combines with J gene TRBJ2-3, with 8 positions matching TRBD2. J lost 0 bases, V lost 7 bases, and 4 bases had no gene match. Germline V gives CDR1 SGHRS, CDR2 YFSETQ. The CDR3 has 14 residues. The CDR3 nucleotides read TGCGCCAGCCATAGCGGGGCTAGCACAGATACGCAGTATTTT. Translation: CASHSGASTDTQYF.

The chain combines TRBV12-3 or TRBV12-4 with TRBJ2-2, with unresolved D. Deletions cut 2 bases from V and 7 bases from J, with 8 bases between. This CDR3 has 13 residues. Written as DNA, the CDR3 is TGTGCCAGCAGTTTACTGTTACTCGGGGAGCTGTTTTTT. As protein: CASSLLLLGELFF.

V gene TRBV2 combines with J gene TRBJ1-2; D possibly corresponds to TRBD1 (6 bases). The CDR3 loop spans 14 amino acids. Germline V CDR1 and CDR2: SNHLY, FYNNEI. Trimming removed 11 bases at V and 1 base at J, with 17 bases between. This chain's CDR3 is CARSQGGHNYGYTF. The CDR3 DNA reads as TGTGCCCGGTCACAGGGAGGGCATAACTATGGCTACACCTTC.

This sequence joins TRBV6-5 and TRBJ2-7; 8 bases agree with TRBD1. This CDR3 is built from 13 residues. The ends lost 6 bases at V and 2 bases at J; junction bases unmatched: 3. The germline CDR1 and CDR2 sequences are MNHEY and SVGAGI. CDR3 in amino acids: CASRLTGAYEQYF. The CDR3 coding sequence is TGTGCCAGCAGACTGACAGGGGCCTACGAGCAGTACTTC.

The chain joins TRBV20-1 to TRBJ2-2; TRBD1 might be the D (5 bases). Trimming left V 3 bases short and J 4 bases short, with 12 bases between. Germline CDR1 reads DFQATT; CDR2 reads SNEGSKA (reference sequence). The length of the CDR3 is 14 residues. In nucleotides, the CDR3 is TGCAGTGCTAGTAAGAGGCAGGGCACCGGGGAGCTGTTTTTT. It codes for CSASKRQGTGELFF.

The CDR3 spells CASIGVHGYTF. CDR3 sequence (DNA): TGTGCCAGTATTGGAGTTCACGGCTACACCTTC. The chain recombines TRBV19 with TRBJ1-2; D remains unclear. Trimming took 7 bases from V and 8 from J, leaving 11 bases between them. The CDR3 is made up of 11 amino acids. Germline V CDR1 and CDR2: LNHDA, SQIVND (reference sequence).